These 3 T cell receptor beta chains originate from one sample sequenced in a study of CD8+CD57+ T cells in acquired aplastic anemia listed by TCRdb under 2018. Sequencing was performed on an Illumina HiSeq 2000. Genomic DNA served as template for TCR beta VDJ combination and CDR3 sequence profiling. TCRdb's own reprocessing of the public reads used fastp at Q25 and MiXCR and kept productive beta chains. Duplicate CDR3 protein sequences are folded into a single record with the most common DNA and genes. The sample records roughly 170,000 distinct CDR3 sequences, almost 50% of which are singletons. The leading ten clones occupy 13% of the sample. Flow cytometry had shown CD8+CD57+ cell expansion in the patients selected for sequencing. Sequences were obtained from sorted CD4+, CD8+, or CD8+CD57+ T cells (not recorded which) from PBMCs. These receptors were obtained from a human donor with aplastic anemia.

The rearrangement links TRBV10-2 to TRBJ2-6, with TRBD2 matching over 7 bases. This CDR3 is built from 18 residues. Germline values: CDR1 WSHSY, CDR2 SAAADI. V gave up 6 bases and J gave up 0 bases; unmatched junction bases: 11. The CDR3 sequence: CASRPLAENYSGANVLTF. In nucleotides, the CDR3 is TGCGCCAGCAGACCTCTAGCGGAGAACTACTCTGGGGCCAACGTCCTGACTTTC.

This clonotype has a count of ten or more. This chain joins TRBV24-1 and TRBJ2-3; TRBD1 matches at 8 bases. Germline V gene data show CDR1 as KGHDR and CDR2 as SFDVKD. J lost 6 bases, V lost 3 bases, and 7 bases had no gene match. The CDR3 has 15 residues. In DNA, the CDR3 is TGTGCCACCAGTGATCCGGACAGGGTAGGCGATACGCAGTATTTT. Translated: CATSDPDRVGDTQYF.

This clonotype was found a few times. The chain uses TRBV24-1 and TRBJ2-7, with D possibly being TRBD1 (6 bases). CDR1 and CDR2 (germline): KGHDR, SFDVKD. The CDR3 extends over 12 amino acids. Trimming removed 4 bases at V and 6 bases at J, with 9 bases between. CDR3 DNA: TGTGCCACCAGTGAGGGGGCATCCGAGCAGTACTTC. Translating it yields CATSEGASEQYF.